The present TCR beta chain was sequenced within a study of T cell repertoires in cytomegalovirus infection. This CDR3 has 12 residues. TCRdb used MiXCR to reprocess the reads, holding one entry per CDR3 protein. The sample holds around 170,000 distinct CDR3 sequences, roughly 14% seen once. This clonotype was detected only a few times. At one boundary the junction diverges from the germline segment, which might be a read error. The chain carries TRBV12-3 or TRBV12-4 and TRBJ2-1; D not certain. The specimen was PBMCs. The TCR was taken from a human donor in good health (CMV status not recorded). Some clones in this sample may be carry-over from other donors' samples. In DNA form, the CDR3 reads TGTGCCAGCAGTTTATTGGGGTCCGGCGACCTCTTC. This codes for CASSLLGSGDLF.